These 9 T cell receptor beta chains originate from one sample sequenced in a study of CD8 T cells in ankylosing spondylitis. Via MiXCR, TCRdb re-called the 5' RACE reads, giving one row per CDR3 protein. This repertoire shows about 220,000 distinct CDR3 sequences, about 10% found once; its top ten account for roughly a fifth. The specimen sequenced was blood, either unsorted or a sorted T cell fraction (not recorded which). Source of these receptors: a male donor with ankylosing spondylitis or in good health (not recorded which).

Many counts were recorded for this clonotype. The rearrangement links TRBV12-3 or TRBV12-4 to TRBJ2-1, with 9 bases aligning to TRBD2. This CDR3 region has 16 residues. The trim removed 4 bases at V and 4 bases at J, leaving 8 bases unmatched. Here the CDR3 DNA reads TGTGCCAGCAGTTGGCAGCGGGGGGACCTATACAATGAGCAGTTCTTC. Encoded protein: CASSWQRGDLYNEQFF.

This clonotype has only a few counts. This sequence joins TRBV27 and TRBJ2-6; D call uncertain. The CDR3 loop spans 14 amino acids. Trimming left V 6 bases short and J 1 base short, with 7 bases between. Germline V gene lookup returns CDR1 MNHEY and CDR2 SMNVEV (reference sequence). The CDR3 is CASSHGSGANVLTF. The CDR3 region has the DNA TGTGCCAGCAGCCACGGGTCTGGGGCCAACGTCCTGACTTTC.

This clonotype was detected ten times or more. DNA of the CDR3: TGTGCCAGCAGCCCGACACAGGGCTCCGGGGAGCTGTTTTTT. Translating it yields CASSPTQGSGELFF. V and J are TRBV7-2 and TRBJ2-2, with D maybe TRBD1 (6 bases). The V end was cut by 5 bases, the J end by 6 bases, with 13 bases between. The germline V gene encodes CDR1 SGHTA and CDR2 FQGNSA. CDR3 length: 14 residues.

This clonotype was counted at least ten times. V usage is TRBV5-1 and J usage is TRBJ2-5, with D perhaps matching TRBD1 or TRBD2 (5 bases each). CDR3 length equals 13 residues. Trimming left V 3 bases short and J 5 bases short, with 11 bases between. Germline V CDR1 and CDR2: SGHRS, YFSETQ. For the CDR3, the DNA is TGCGCCAGCAGCTCACTCGAGGGGGAGACCCAGTACTTC. Amino acids: CASSSLEGETQYF.

This clonotype was counted at least ten times. The gene calls are TRBV28 and TRBJ1-2, with TRBD1 as a possible D gene (6 bases). The length of the CDR3 is 14 residues. Trimming left V 7 bases short and J 3 bases short, with 15 bases between. Germline V gives CDR1 MDHEN, CDR2 SYDVKM. CDR3 sequence reads: CASTIAGEDYGYTF. Here the CDR3 DNA reads TGTGCCAGCACCATAGCAGGGGAGGACTATGGCTACACCTTC.

This clonotype was seen ten or more times. This chain uses TRBV5-6 with TRBJ2-7; D not resolved. Trimming pared 4 bases from V and 4 bases from J, leaving 6 bases between. The germline V gene encodes CDR1 SGHDT and CDR2 YYEEEE. The CDR3 is 11 residues long. The CDR3 loop is CASSLYYEQYF. The CDR3 DNA sequence: TGTGCCAGCAGCCTTTATTACGAGCAGTACTTC.

Many counts were recorded for this clonotype. The gene calls are TRBV27 and TRBJ2-1; the D call may be TRBD1 or TRBD2 (5 bases each). CDR1 is MNHEY, CDR2 SMNVEV, per germline (reference sequence). There are 17 residues in the CDR3. Trimming stripped 7 bases from V and 6 bases from J, with 25 bases between. CDR3 sequence: CASTLRPWGGGRNEQFF. CDR3 nucleotides: TGTGCCAGCACCCTCCGGCCATGGGGTGGGGGACGCAATGAGCAGTTCTTC.

This clonotype was recorded many times. The CDR3 spells CSTLAGTYNEQFF. Written as DNA, the CDR3 is TGCAGTACGCTAGCGGGGACATACAATGAGCAGTTCTTC. The V and J genes are TRBV20-1 and TRBJ2-1; 9 nucleotides match TRBD2. The CDR3 spans 13 residues. Germline CDR1 DFQATT, CDR2 SNEGSKA (reference sequence). J lost 4 bases, V lost 8 bases, and 6 bases had no gene match.

This clonotype was counted a few times. The chain couples TRBV7-3 to TRBJ2-3; possibly TRBD1 or TRBD2 for D (5 bases each). This CDR3 is 16 amino acids long. The V and J ends lost 2 bases and 7 bases respectively, with 19 bases between them. CDR1 SGHTA and CDR2 FQGTGA come from the germline V gene. Here the CDR3 reads CASSLHGAGTFNTQYF. CDR3 DNA: TGTGCCAGCAGCTTACACGGGGCCGGCACTTTTAATACGCAGTATTTT.